Listed here are 4 T cell receptor beta chains from one sample, sequenced in a study of blood T cell repertoires in COVID-19. Sequencing was performed with immunoSEQ multiplex PCR; in TCRdb, only in-frame clones are kept and a portion is missing. The repertoire holds over 100,000 clones, with about 89% as singletons. The sample consisted of peripheral blood. The receptor source for this set is a man between 60 and 75 years old with COVID-19, enrolled during active disease.

The gene calls are TRBV7-3 and TRBJ2-7; TRBD2 might be the D (6 bases). This CDR3 is built from 14 residues. CDR1 and CDR2 (germline): SGHTA, FQGTGA. Trimming pared 5 bases from V and 7 bases from J, leaving 18 bases between. The CDR3 nucleotides are TGTGCCAGCAGCCCCGGGCGGGGATCGGGGGAGCAGTACTTC. Translated, it gives CASSPGRGSGEQYF.

This clone showed up just once. The V call is TRBV2, the J call TRBJ2-5; D may be TRBD2 (6 bases). Trimming stripped 7 bases from V and 5 bases from J, with 14 bases between. Germline V gene data show CDR1 as SNHLY and CDR2 as FYNNEI. The CDR3 is 13 amino acids. The CDR3 DNA reads as TGTGCCAGCATCGGGGCCCGGGGGGAGACCCAGTACTTC. Protein: CASIGARGETQYF.

The V call is TRBV30, the J call TRBJ1-1, with 8 nucleotides matching TRBD1. The trim removed 5 bases at V and 4 bases at J, leaving 3 bases unmatched. The CDR3 length is 12 residues. Germline loops: CDR1 GTSNPN, CDR2 SVGIG (reference sequence). The CDR3 spells CAWRTGGTEAFF. CDR3 in DNA: TGTGCCTGGCGAACAGGGGGCACTGAAGCTTTCTTT.

The J gene is TRBJ2-5, the V gene TRBV7-9; a possible D gene is TRBD1 (5 bases). V shed 5 bases and J shed 6 bases, with 22 bases lying between them. The CDR3 consists of 16 residues. Germline CDR1 and CDR2: SEHNR and FQNEAQ (reference sequence). The CDR3 nucleotides are TGTGCCAGCAGCCCTTCATGGCAGGGAATCTGGAAGACCCAGTACTTC. Its protein is CASSPSWQGIWKTQYF.